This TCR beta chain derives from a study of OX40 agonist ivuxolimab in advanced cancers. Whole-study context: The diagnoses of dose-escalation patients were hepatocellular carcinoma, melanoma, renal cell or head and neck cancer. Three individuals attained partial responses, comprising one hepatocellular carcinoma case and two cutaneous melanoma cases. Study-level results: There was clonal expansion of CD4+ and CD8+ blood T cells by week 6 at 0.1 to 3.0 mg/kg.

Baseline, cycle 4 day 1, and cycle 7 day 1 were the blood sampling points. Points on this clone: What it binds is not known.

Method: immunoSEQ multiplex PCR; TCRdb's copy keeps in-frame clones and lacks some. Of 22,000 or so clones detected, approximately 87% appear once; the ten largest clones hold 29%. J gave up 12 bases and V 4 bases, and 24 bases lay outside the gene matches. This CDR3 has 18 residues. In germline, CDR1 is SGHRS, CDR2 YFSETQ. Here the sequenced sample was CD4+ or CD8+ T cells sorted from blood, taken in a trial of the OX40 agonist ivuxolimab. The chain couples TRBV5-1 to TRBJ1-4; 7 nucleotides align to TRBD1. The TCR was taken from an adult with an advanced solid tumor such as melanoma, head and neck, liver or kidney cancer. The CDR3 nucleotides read TGCGCCAGCAGCATGCCAACAGGGGTGCCGGTTAGTCTTCGGGAACTGTTTTTT. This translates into CASSMPTGVPVSLRELFF.